This entry lists 10 T cell receptor beta chains sequenced from one sample in a study of shared clonotypes between healthy human individuals. Profiled with immunoSEQ multiplex PCR; TCRdb holds only in-frame clones, not every one. The table has about 360,000 clones, around 79% seen once. The source material was memory CD4+ T cells sorted from blood. The subset was: CD45RA-negative fraction. Source of these receptors: a young man in good health.

J is TRBJ1-4 and V is TRBV10-3; 8 bases agree with TRBD1. V shed 2 bases and J 8 bases; nucleotides not matched to a gene: 7. The CDR3 length is 15 residues. In germline, CDR1 is ENHRY, CDR2 SYGVKD. The CDR3 DNA reads as TGTGCCATCAGTGAGGCCAGGGGGCGTAGCGAAAAACTGTTTTTT. This codes for CAISEARGRSEKLFF.

The chain carries TRBV4-2 and TRBJ2-3; D perhaps matches TRBD2 (5 bases). This CDR3 contains 15 residues. Germline V CDR1 and CDR2: LGHNA, YNFKEQ. V lost 0 bases and J 3 bases, leaving 10 bases between the germline ends. The CDR3 DNA follows: TGTGCCAGCAGCCAAGATCGGGGAAAAACAGATACGCAGTATTTT. It encodes CASSQDRGKTDTQYF.

This chain connects TRBV4-3 to TRBJ1-2; D remains ambiguous. Trimming pared 0 bases from V and 8 bases from J, leaving 13 bases between. The CDR3 sequence is 14 residues long. Germline V gene sequence: CDR1 LGHNA, CDR2 YSLEER. The CDR3 DNA reads as TGCGCCAGCAGCCAAGATTCTAGGGTTTACGGCTACACCTTC. It codes for CASSQDSRVYGYTF.

The chain links TRBV6-1 to TRBJ1-1; unclear D gene. V was pared by 6 bases and J by 1 base, with 3 bases between. Germline CDR1 MNHNS, CDR2 SASEGT. The CDR3 totals 11 residues. The DNA for the CDR3 is TGTGCCAGCAGATCGAACACTGAAGCTTTCTTT. As protein: CASRSNTEAFF.

V is TRBV2 and J is TRBJ2-7, with a possible D match to TRBD2 (5 bases). The CDR3 consists of 12 residues. The V gene's germline CDR1 is SNHLY and CDR2 FYNNEI. Between the trimmed V and J ends, which lost 2 bases and 5 bases, there was a span of 7 bases. The CDR3 DNA is TGTGCCAGCAGTGAATCGGGGAACGAGCAGTACTTC. Translated, it gives CASSESGNEQYF. The full variable domain, rest sourced from reference TRBV2 and TRBJ2-7, is EPEVTQTPSHQVTQMGQEVILRCVPISNHLYFYWYRQILGQKVEFLVSFYNNEISEKSEIFDDQFSVERPDGSNFTLKIRSTKLEDSAMYFCASSESGNEQYFGPGTRLTVT.

V and J are TRBV25-1 and TRBJ1-1; D is ambiguous. The germline V gene encodes CDR1 MGHDK and CDR2 SYGVNS. V dropped 1 base and J dropped 5 bases, with 8 bases sitting between them. The CDR3 totals 13 residues. Here the CDR3 reads CASSELGSTEAFF. The CDR3 DNA is TGTGCCAGCAGTGAATTAGGGAGTACTGAAGCTTTCTTT.

V gene TRBV7-8 combines with J gene TRBJ1-6; 8 bases are shared with TRBD1. This CDR3 has 14 amino acids. Germline V gene lookup returns CDR1 SGHVS and CDR2 FQNEAQ. V was pared by 4 bases and J by 9 bases, with 5 bases of the junction left unmatched. CDR3 protein: CASSSTGAGSPLHF. For the CDR3, the DNA is TGTGCCAGCAGCTCGACAGGGGCAGGTTCACCCCTCCACTTT.

The genes are TRBV5-6 and TRBJ2-1; TRBD2 matches at 12 bases. Trimming at V came to 3 bases and at J to 4 bases, leaving 5 bases not matched to a gene. The CDR3 loop spans 16 amino acids. Germline CDR1 is SGHDT and CDR2 is YYEEEE. The CDR3 region has the DNA TGTGCCAGCAGCTCCTATACTAGCGGGGGGTACAATGAGCAGTTCTTC. Translated: CASSSYTSGGYNEQFF.

This chain links TRBV29-1 with TRBJ2-1, with 9 bases aligning to TRBD1. The CDR3 has 17 residues. After removal of 6 bases from V and 6 bases from J, the junction contained 18 bases not matched to a gene. CDR1 and CDR2 (germline): SQVTM, ANQGSEA. The CDR3 reads CSVAGTGSSISRNEQFF. The CDR3 nucleotides read TGCAGCGTCGCCGGGACAGGGAGTTCAATATCACGCAATGAGCAGTTCTTC.

The chain has TRBV6-5 and TRBJ2-1; 10 nucleotides align to TRBD1. The trim removed 6 bases at V and 8 bases at J, leaving 4 bases unmatched. The CDR3 totals 13 residues. Germline V lookup: CDR1 MNHEY, CDR2 SVGAGI. CDR3 loop: CASSDRGRYEQFF. The DNA of the CDR3 is TGTGCCAGCAGCGACAGGGGGCGGTATGAGCAGTTCTTC.